These T cell receptor beta chains were read from a single sample in a study of blood T cell repertoires in COVID-19. Method: immunoSEQ multiplex PCR; TCRdb's copy keeps in-frame clones and lacks some. In the table there are 100,000 to 150,000 clones, 65% to 90% of which are singletons. Source material: peripheral blood. These receptors were taken from a woman aged 80 or older with acute or convalescent COVID-19. Both conserved end residues are part of each CDR3. A D gene is named only where the DNA matches it firmly. Size is stated for part of the rows, as once, few or many counts, or as a class when the clone is expanded.

>TRBJ1-6|NA|TRBV2|NA
TGTGCCAGCAGTGAAGGCAGGGCTTATTCACCCCTCCACTTT
CASSEGRAYSPLHF
>TRBJ1-1|NA|TRBV6-5|NA
TGTGCCAGCAGGACTACGGCCTGGGGCACTGAAGCTTTCTTT
CASRTTAWGTEAFF
>TRBJ1-6|TRBD1|TRBV27|NA
TGTGCCAGCAGCCGGACAGGTCGTATGGTTTATAATTCACCCCTCCACTTT
CASSRTGRMVYNSPLHF
>TRBJ2-2|NA|TRBV5-1|NA
TGCGCCAGCAGCGCTTCATTTCGGTCCGGGGAGCTGTTTTTT
CASSASFRSGELFF
>TRBJ1-4|TRBD1|TRBV15|NA
TGTGCCACCAGCAGAGAAGGGACAGGGGATGAAAAACTGTTTTTT
CATSREGTGDEKLFF
>TRBJ2-3|TRBD1|TRBV20-1|many
TGCAGTGCTAGTCTGAACAGGGGATCAGATACGCAGTATTTT
CSASLNRGSDTQYF
>TRBJ1-2|NA|TRBV5-5|NA
TGTGCCAGCAGCTTGGGTTCGGGCAGGGTCGATGGCTACACCTTC
CASSLGSGRVDGYTF
>TRBJ1-4|NA|TRBV3-1/TRBV3-2|NA
TGTGCCAGCAGCCTCAAGGGACTGAGGAATGAAAAACTGTTTTTT
CASSLKGLRNEKLFF
>TRBJ2-3|NA|TRBV18|NA
TGTGCCAGCTCACCGGGCCTTCTGACCGATACGCAGTATTTT
CASSPGLLTDTQYF
>TRBJ1-5|NA|TRBV27|NA
TGTGCCAGCAGTTTACTTGCGGGAAACAATCAGCCCCAGCATTTT
CASSLLAGNNQPQHF
>TRBJ2-2|TRBD1|TRBV6-5|NA
TGTGCCAGCAAAAGGACAGGGGCCACCGGGGAGCTGTTTTTT
CASKRTGATGELFF
>TRBJ2-3|TRBD2|TRBV19|NA
TGTGCCAGTAGTATCGGACTAGCGATAGATACGCAGTATTTT
CASSIGLAIDTQYF
>TRBJ1-6|TRBD1|TRBV5-4|NA
TGTGCCAGCAGCATCGGGACAGATCGGAGTAATTCACCCCTCCACTTT
CASSIGTDRSNSPLHF
>TRBJ2-1|NA|TRBV3-1/TRBV3-2|NA
TGTGCCAGCAGCTCCGGCGGCAATGAGCAGTTCTTC
CASSSGGNEQFF
>TRBJ1-3|TRBD1|TRBV5-1|NA
TGCGCCAGCAGCTCACAGGGGGCTGGAAACACCATATATTTT
CASSSQGAGNTIYF
>TRBJ1-5|NA|TRBV4-2|NA
TGTGCCAGCAGCCAAGCTGGCAATCAGCCCCAGCATTTT
CASSQAGNQPQHF